This TCR beta chain was recovered during a study of blood T cell repertoires in COVID-19. Study background: Samples of COVID-19 (acute and convalescent) were obtained from the United States, Italy and Spain.

One Seattle source followed patients from active infection through their disease course. The CDR3 has 15 residues. Germline V CDR1 and CDR2: SGHAT, FQNNGV. J was trimmed by 5 bases and V by 5 bases; bases with no gene match: 7. In the original processing: Counts of nucleated cells, estimated from reference gene primer amplification, were obtained. Assay used: immunoSEQ multiplex PCR; TCRdb lists only in-frame clones, some missing. From that table come the V and J calls and clone size; the DNA was used to work out D and trimming. The top ten clones hold less than 6% of a sample with some 200,000 clones, approximately 78% of them seen once.

The TCR sequence derives from a woman aged 70-85 years with COVID-19, enrolled during active disease. This chain uses TRBV11-2 with TRBJ2-5; 11 bases align to TRBD2. Source material: peripheral blood. The CDR3 region has the DNA TGTGCCAGCAGCGACCCTTTAGCGGGAGGGGAGACCCAGTACTTC. Its protein is CASSDPLAGGETQYF.